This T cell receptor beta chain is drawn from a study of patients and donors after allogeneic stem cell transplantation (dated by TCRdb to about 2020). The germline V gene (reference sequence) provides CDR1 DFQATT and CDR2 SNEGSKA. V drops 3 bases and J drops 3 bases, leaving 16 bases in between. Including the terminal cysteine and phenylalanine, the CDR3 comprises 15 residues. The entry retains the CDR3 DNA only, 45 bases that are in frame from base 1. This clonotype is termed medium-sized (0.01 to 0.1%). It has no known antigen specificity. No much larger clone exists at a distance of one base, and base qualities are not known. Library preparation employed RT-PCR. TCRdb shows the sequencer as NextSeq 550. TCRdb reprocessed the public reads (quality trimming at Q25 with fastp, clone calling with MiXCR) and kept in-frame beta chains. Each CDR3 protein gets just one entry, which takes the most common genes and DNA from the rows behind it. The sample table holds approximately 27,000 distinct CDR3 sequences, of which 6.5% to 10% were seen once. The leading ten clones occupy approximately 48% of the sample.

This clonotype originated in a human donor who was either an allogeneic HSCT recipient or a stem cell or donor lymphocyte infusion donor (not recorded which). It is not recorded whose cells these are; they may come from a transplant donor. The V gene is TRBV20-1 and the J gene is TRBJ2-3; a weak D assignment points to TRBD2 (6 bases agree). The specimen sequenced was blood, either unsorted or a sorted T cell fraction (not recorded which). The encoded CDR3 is CSARGLLAVTDTQYF. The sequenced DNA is TGCAGTGCTAGGGGTTTATTAGCGGTTACAGATACGCAGTATTTT.